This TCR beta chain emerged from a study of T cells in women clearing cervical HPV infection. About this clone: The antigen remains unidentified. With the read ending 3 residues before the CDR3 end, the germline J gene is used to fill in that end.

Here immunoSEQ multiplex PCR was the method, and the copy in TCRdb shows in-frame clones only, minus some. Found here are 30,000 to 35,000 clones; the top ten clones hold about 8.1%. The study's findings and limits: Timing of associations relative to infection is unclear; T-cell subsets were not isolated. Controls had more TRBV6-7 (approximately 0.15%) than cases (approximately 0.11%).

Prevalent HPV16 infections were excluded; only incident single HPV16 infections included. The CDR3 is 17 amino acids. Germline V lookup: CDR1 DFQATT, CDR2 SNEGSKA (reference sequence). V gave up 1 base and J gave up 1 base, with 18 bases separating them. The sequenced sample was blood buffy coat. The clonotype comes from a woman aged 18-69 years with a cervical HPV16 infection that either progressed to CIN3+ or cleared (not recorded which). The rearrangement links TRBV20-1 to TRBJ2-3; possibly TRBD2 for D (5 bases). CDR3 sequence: CSARVPRTSPGTDTQYF. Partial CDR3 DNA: TGCAGTGCTAGAGTTCCGAGGACTTCCCCTGGCACAGATACG.